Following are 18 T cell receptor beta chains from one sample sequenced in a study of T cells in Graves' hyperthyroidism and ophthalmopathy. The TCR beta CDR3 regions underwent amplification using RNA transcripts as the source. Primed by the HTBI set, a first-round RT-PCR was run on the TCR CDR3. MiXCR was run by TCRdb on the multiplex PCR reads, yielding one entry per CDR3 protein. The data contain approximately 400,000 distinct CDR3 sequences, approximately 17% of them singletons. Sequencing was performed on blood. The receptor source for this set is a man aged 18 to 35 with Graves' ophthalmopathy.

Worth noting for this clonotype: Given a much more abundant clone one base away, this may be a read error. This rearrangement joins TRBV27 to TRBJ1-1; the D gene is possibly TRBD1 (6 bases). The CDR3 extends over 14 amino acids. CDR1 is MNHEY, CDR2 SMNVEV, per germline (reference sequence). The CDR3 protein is CGSMPTGRNTEAFF. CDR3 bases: TGTGGCAGCATGCCGACAGGCCGGAACACTGAAGCTTTCTTT.

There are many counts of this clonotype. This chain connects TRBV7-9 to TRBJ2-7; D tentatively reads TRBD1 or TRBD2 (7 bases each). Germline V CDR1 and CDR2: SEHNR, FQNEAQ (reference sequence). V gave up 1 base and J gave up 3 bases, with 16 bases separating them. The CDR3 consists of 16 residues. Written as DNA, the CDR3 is TGTGCCAGCAGCTTAGTCACCGACAGGGAGGGCTACGAGCAGTACTTC. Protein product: CASSLVTDREGYEQYF.

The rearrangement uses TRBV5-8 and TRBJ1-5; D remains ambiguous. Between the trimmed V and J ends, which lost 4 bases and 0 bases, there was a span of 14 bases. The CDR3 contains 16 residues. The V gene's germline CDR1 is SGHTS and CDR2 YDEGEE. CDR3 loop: CASSPRYSNSNQPQHF. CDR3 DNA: TGTGCCAGCAGCCCGCGTTATTCCAATAGCAATCAGCCCCAGCATTTT.

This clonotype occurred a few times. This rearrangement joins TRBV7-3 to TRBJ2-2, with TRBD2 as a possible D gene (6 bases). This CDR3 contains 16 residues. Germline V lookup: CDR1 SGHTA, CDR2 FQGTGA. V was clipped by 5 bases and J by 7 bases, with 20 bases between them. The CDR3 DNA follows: TGTGCCAGCAGCGTTAATGAACTTAGCGGTGGCGGGGAGCTGTTTTTT. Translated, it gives CASSVNELSGGGELFF.

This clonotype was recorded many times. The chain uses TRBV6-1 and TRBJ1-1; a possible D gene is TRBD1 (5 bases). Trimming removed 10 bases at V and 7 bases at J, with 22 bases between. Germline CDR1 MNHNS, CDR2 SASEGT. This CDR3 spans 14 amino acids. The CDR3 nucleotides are TGTGCCACCCTCGAGCCAGGGCATGTCGATGAAGCTTTCTTT. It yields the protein CATLEPGHVDEAFF.

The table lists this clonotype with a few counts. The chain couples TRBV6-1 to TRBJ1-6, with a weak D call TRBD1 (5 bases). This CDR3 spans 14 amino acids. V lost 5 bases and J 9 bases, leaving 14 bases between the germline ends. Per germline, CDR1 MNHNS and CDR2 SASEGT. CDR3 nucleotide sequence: TGTGCCAGCAGTACCTATCAGGGAACTTCACCCCTCCACTTT. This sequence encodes CASSTYQGTSPLHF.

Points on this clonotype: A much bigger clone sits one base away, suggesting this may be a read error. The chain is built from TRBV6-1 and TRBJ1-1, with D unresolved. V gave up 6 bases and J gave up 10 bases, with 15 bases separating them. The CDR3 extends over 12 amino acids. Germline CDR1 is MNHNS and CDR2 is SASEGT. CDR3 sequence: CASSPWGSGAFF. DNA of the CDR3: TGTGCCAGCAGCCCTTGGGGATCTGGAGCTTTCTTT.

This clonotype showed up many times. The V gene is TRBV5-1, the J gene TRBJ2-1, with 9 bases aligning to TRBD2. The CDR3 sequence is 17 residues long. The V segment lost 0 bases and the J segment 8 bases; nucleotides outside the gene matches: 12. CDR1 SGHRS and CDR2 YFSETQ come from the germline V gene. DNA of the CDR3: TGCGCCAGCAGCTTGGGGCTAGCGGGACAACCTGTGTATGAGCAGTTCTTC. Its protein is CASSLGLAGQPVYEQFF.

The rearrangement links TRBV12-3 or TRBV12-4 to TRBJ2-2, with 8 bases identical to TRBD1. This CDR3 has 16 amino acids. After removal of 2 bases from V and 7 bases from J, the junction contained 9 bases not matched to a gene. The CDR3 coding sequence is TGTGCCAGCAGTTTATCATTCAGGGGGCAAGACGGGGAGCTGTTTTTT. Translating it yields CASSLSFRGQDGELFF.

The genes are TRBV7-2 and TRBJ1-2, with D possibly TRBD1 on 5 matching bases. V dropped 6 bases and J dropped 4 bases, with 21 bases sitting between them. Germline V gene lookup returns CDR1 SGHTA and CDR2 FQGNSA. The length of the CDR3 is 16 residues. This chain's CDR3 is CASSSSQGGVRYGYTF. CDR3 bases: TGTGCCAGCAGTTCTTCCCAGGGCGGGGTGCGCTATGGCTACACCTTC.

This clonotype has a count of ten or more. The CDR3: CASRSEGYGYTF. The DNA for the CDR3 is TGTGCCAGCAGGTCTGAGGGTTATGGCTACACCTTC. The chain is built from TRBV6-1 and TRBJ1-2; no clear D gene. The CDR3 is 12 residues long. The germline V gene encodes CDR1 MNHNS and CDR2 SASEGT. The germline V and J ends were trimmed by 6 bases and 5 bases, with 10 bases remaining between them.

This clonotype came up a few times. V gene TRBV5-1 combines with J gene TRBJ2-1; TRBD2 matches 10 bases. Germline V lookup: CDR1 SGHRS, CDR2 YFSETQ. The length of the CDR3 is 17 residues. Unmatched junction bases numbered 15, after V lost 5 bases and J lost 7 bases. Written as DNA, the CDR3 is TGCGCCAGCAGGCCCGCCTCCGTAGCGGGGGGACTTAATGAGCAGTTCTTC. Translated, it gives CASRPASVAGGLNEQFF.

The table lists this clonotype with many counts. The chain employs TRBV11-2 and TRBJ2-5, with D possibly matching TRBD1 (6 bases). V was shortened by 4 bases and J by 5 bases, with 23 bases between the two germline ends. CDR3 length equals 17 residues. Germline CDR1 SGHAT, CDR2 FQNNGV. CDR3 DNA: TGTGCCAGCAGCTACCTTTCCGGGACAAAGGCACAGGAGACCCAGTACTTC. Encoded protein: CASSYLSGTKAQETQYF.

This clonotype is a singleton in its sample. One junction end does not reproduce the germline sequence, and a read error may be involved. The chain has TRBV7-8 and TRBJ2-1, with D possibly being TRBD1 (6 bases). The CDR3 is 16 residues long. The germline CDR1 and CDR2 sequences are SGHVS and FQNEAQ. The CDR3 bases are TGCGCCAGCAGCCAAGATCGTCCAGGGGTCCGGGATGAGCAGTTCTTC. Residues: CASSQDRPGVRDEQFF.

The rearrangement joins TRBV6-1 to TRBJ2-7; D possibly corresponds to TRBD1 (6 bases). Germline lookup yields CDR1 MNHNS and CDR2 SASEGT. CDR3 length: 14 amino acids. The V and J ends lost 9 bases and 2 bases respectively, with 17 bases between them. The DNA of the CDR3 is TGTGCCAGTACTTTAGGGGGTGCCCCCTACGAGCAGTACTTC. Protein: CASTLGGAPYEQYF.

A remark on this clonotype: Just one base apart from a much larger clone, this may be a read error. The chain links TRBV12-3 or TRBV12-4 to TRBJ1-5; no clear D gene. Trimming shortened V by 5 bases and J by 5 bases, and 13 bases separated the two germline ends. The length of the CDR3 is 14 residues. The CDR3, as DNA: TGTGCCAGCAGTCTACAGAGGGCGGATCAGCCCCAGCATTTT. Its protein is CASSLQRADQPQHF.

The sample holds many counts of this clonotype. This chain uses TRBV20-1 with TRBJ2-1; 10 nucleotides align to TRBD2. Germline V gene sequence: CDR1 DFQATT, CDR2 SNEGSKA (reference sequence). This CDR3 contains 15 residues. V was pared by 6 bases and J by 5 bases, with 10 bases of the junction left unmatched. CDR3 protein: CSAKTGTSVNNEQFF. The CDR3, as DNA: TGCAGTGCGAAAACCGGGACTAGCGTGAACAATGAGCAGTTCTTC.

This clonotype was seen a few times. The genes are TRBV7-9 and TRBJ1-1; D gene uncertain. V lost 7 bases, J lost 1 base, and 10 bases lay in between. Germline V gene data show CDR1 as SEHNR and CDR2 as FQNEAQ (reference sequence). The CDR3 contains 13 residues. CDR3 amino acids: CASTLQTNTEAFF. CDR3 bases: TGTGCCAGCACCCTACAGACGAACACTGAAGCTTTCTTT.